This T cell receptor beta chain is drawn from a study of blood T cell repertoires in COVID-19. The table came from immunoSEQ multiplex PCR; TCRdb's copy has only in-frame clones and leaves some out. Among about 180,000 clones listed, roughly 86% were seen once. This CDR3 region has 15 residues. Trimming took off 1 base at V and 0 bases at J, with 8 bases between the two ends. CDR1 and CDR2 (germline): SGHKS, YYEKEE (reference sequence). Sequencing was performed on peripheral blood. This rearrangement joins TRBV5-5 to TRBJ1-3, with a weak D call TRBD1 (5 bases). This TCR was sampled from a man in his 60s with COVID-19, enrolled during active disease. The CDR3 here is CASSLTGGSGNTIYF. The DNA of the CDR3 is TGTGCCAGCAGCTTGACAGGTGGCTCTGGAAACACCATATATTTT.